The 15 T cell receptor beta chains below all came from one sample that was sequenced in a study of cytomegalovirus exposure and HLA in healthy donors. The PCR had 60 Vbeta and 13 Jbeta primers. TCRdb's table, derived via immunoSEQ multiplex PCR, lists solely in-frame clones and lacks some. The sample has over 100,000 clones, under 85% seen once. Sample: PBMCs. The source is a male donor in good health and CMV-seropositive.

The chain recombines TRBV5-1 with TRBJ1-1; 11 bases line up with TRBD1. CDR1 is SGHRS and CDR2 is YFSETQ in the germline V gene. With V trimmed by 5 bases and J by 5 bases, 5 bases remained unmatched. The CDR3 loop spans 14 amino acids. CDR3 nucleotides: TGCGCCAGCAGTTGGGGGACAGGGGGAACTGAAGCTTTCTTT. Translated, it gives CASSWGTGGTEAFF.

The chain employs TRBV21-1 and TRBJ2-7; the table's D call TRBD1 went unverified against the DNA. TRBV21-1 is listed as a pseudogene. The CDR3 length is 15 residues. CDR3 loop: CARSGGTANSYEQYF. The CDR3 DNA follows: TGTGCCAGATCAGGGGGGACAGCTAACTCCTACGAGCAGTACTTC.

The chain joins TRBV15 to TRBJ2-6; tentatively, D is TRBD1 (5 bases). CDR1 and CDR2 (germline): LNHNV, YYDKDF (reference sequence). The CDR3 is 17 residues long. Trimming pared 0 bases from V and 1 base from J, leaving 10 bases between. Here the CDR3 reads CATSRDGADSGANVLTF. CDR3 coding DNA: TGTGCCACCAGCAGAGATGGGGCGGATTCTGGGGCCAACGTCCTGACTTTC. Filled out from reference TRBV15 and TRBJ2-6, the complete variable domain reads DAMVIQNPRYQVTQFGKPVTLSCSQTLNHNVMYWYQQKSSQAPKLLFHYYDKDFNNEADTPDNFQSRRPNTSFCFLDIRSPGLGDTAMYLCATSRDGADSGANVLTFGAGSRLTVL.

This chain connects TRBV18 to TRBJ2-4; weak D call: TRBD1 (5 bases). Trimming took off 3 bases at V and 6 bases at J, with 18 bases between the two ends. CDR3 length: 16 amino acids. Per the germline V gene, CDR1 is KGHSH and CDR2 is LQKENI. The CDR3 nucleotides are TGTGCCAGCTCACCCCCTGTTAGCAGGGATGGAAACATTCAGTACTTC. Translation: CASSPPVSRDGNIQYF.

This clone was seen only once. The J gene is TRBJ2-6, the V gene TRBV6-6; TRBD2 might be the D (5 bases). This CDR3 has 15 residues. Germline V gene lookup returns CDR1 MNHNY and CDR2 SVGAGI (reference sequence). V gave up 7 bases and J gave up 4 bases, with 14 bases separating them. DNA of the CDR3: TGTGCCAGCACCCAGGAGAGGGCCGGGGCCAACGTCCTGACTTTC. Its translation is CASTQERAGANVLTF.

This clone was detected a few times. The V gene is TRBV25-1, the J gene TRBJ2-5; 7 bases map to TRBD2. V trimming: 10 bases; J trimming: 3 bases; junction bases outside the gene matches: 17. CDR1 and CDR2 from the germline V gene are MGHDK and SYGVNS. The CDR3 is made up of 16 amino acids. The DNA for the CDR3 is TGTGCCACTCTAGGAAGGGAGGGAGATGAAGAAGAGACCCAGTACTTC. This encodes CATLGREGDEEETQYF.

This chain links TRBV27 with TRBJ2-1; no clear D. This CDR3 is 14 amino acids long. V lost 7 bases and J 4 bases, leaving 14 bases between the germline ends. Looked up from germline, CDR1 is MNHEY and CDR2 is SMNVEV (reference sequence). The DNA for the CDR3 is TGTGCCAGCACCTCTTGGTCGAGGTACAATGAGCAGTTCTTC. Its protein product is CASTSWSRYNEQFF.

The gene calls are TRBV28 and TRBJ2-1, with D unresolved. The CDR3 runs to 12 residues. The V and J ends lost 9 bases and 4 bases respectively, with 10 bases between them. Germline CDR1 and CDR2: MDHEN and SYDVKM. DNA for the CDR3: TGTGCCAGTGGGCTAAATTACAATGAGCAGTTCTTC. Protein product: CASGLNYNEQFF.

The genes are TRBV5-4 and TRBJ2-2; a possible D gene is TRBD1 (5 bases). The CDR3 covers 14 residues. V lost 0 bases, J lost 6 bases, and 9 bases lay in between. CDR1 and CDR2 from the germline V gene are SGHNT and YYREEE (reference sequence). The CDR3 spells CASSLVTVSGELFF. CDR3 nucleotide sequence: TGTGCCAGCAGCTTGGTGACAGTCTCCGGGGAGCTGTTTTTT.

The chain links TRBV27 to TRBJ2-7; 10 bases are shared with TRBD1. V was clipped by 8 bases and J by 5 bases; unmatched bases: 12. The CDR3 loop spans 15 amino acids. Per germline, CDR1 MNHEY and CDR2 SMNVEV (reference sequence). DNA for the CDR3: TGTGCCAGCTCGCCCCCTGGCGGGACAGGGGACGAGCAGTACTTC. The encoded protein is CASSPPGGTGDEQYF.

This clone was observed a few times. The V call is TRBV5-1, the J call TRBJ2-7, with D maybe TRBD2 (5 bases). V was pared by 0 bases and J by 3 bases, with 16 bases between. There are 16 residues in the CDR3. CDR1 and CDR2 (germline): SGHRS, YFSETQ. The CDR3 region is CASSLGASKNLYEQYF. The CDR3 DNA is TGCGCCAGCAGCTTGGGGGCTAGCAAAAATCTCTACGAGCAGTACTTC.

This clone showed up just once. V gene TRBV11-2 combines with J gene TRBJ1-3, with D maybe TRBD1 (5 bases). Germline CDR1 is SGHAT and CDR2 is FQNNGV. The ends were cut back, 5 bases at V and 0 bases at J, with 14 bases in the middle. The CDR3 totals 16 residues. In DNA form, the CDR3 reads TGTGCCAGCAGCAACCACAGGACAACCTCTGGAAACACCATATATTTT. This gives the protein CASSNHRTTSGNTIYF.

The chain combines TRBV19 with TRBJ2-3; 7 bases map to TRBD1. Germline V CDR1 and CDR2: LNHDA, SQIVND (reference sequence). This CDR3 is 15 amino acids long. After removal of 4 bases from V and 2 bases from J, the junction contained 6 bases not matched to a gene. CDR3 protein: CASSTPGTATDTQYF. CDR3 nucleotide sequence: TGTGCCAGTAGTACCCCCGGGACAGCCACAGATACGCAGTATTTT.

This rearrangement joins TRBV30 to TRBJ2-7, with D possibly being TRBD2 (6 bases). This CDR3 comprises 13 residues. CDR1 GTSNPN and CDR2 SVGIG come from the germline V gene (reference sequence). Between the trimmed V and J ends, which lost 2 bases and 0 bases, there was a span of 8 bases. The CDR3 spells CAWSRTNSYEQYF. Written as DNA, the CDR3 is TGTGCCTGGAGTAGGACTAACTCCTACGAGCAGTACTTC.

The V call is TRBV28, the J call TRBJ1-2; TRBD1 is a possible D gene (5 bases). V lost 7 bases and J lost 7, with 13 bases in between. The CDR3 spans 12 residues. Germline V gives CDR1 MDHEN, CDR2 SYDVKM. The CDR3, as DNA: TGTGCCAGCAATGGGGGGGAAGGTGGCTACACCTTC. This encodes CASNGGEGGYTF.